This TCR beta chain originates from a study of blood T cell repertoires in COVID-19. Study at large: Sources were T cells, B-cell-depleted T cells, or PBMCs; the material itself was cDNA or gDNA.

Authors' processing steps: Amplifying reference gene primers gave estimates of nucleated cell counts. Clones were sequenced by immunoSEQ multiplex PCR, and TCRdb holds only the in-frame ones, with some missing. V, J and clone size are those of that table, while D and trimming were read from the DNA. This repertoire shows tens of thousands of clones, about 84% found once; its top ten account for roughly 14%. Source material: peripheral blood. This TCR derives from a human donor in a cohort sampled during active COVID-19.

CDR3 DNA: TGTGCCAGCAGCTTGCAGGGGGCGGGAGAAAAACTGTTTTTT. It specifies CASSLQGAGEKLFF. The V and J genes are TRBV5-6 and TRBJ1-4; 8 positions agree with TRBD1. Germline CDR1 reads SGHDT; CDR2 reads YYEEEE. Trimming cost V 1 base and J 8 bases; bases outside gene matches: 4. The CDR3 is 14 amino acids.